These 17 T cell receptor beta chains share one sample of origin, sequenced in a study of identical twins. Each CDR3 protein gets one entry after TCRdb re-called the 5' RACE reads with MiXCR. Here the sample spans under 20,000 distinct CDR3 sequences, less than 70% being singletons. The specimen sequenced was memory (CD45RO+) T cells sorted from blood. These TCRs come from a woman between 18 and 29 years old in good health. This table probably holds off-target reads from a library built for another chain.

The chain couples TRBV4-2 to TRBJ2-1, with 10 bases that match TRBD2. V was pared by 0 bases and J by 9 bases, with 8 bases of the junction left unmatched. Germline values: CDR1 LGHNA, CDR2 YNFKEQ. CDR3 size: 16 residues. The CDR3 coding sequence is TGTGCCAGCAGCCAAGAGGGCCTAGCGGGAGAAGGTGAGCAGTTCTTC. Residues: CASSQEGLAGEGEQFF.

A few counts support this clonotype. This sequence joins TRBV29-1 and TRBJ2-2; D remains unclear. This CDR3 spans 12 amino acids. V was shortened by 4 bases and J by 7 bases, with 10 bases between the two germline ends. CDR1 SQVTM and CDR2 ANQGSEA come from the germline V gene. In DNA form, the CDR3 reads TGCAGCGTTGCGTTGGGTCACGGGGAGCTGTTTTTT. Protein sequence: CSVALGHGELFF.

For the CDR3, the DNA is TGTGCCAGCAGCTTAGAGAGGATCACAGATACGCAGTATTTT. This translates into CASSLERITDTQYF. The chain links TRBV11-2 to TRBJ2-3; D not certain. The germline V gene encodes CDR1 SGHAT and CDR2 FQNNGV. V dropped 0 bases and J dropped 2 bases, with 6 bases sitting between them. The CDR3 is 14 amino acids.

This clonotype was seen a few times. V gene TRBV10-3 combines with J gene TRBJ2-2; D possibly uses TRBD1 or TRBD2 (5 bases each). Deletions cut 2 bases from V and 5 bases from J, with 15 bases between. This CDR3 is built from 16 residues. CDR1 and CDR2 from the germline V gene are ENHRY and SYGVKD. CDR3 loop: CAISEPRGEGTGELFF. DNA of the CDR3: TGTGCCATCAGTGAGCCCCGAGGAGAGGGGACCGGGGAGCTGTTTTTT.

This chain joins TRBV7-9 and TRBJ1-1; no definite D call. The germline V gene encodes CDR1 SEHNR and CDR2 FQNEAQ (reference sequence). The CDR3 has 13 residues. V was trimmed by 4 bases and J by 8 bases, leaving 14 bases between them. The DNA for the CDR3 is TGTGCCAGCAGCTCCCTCTCATATAGAGAAGCTTTCTTT. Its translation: CASSSLSYREAFF.

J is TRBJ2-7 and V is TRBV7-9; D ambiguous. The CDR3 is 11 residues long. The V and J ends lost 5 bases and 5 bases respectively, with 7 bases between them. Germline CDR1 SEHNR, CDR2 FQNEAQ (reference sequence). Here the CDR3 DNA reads TGTGCCAGCAGCAACCTCGACGAGCAGTACTTC. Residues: CASSNLDEQYF.

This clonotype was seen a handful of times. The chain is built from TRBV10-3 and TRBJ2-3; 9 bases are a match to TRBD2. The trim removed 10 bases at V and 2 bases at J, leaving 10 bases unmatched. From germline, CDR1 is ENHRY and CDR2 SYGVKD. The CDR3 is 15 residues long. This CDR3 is CATCLAGEVTDTQYF. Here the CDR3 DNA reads TGTGCCACCTGCTTAGCGGGAGAGGTCACAGATACGCAGTATTTT.

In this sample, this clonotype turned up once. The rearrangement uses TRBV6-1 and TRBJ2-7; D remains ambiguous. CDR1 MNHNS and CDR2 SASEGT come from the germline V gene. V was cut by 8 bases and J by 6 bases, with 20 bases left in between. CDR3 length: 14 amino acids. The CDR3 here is CASGPGSTPGEQYF. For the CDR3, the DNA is TGTGCCAGCGGGCCTGGTTCAACACCGGGCGAGCAGTACTTC.

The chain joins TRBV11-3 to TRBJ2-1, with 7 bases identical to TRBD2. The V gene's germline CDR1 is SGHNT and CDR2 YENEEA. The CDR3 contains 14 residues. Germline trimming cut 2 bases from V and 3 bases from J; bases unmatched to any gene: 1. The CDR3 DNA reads TGTGCCAGCAGCTTAACTAGCGACTACAATGAGCAGTTCTTC. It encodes CASSLTSDYNEQFF. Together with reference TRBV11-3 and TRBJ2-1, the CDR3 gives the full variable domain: EAGVVQSPRYKIIEKKQPVAFWCNPISGHNTLYWYLQNLGQGPELLIRYENEEAVDDSQLPKDRFSAERLKGVDSTLKIQPAELGDSAVYLCASSLTSDYNEQFFGPGTRLTVL.

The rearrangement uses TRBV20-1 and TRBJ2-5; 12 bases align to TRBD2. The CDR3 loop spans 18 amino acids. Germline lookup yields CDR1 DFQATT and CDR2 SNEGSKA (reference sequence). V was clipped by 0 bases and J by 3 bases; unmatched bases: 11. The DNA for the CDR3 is TGCAGTGCTAGAGATCGAATAACTAGCGGGAGGCCGGAAGAGACCCAGTACTTC. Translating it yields CSARDRITSGRPEETQYF.

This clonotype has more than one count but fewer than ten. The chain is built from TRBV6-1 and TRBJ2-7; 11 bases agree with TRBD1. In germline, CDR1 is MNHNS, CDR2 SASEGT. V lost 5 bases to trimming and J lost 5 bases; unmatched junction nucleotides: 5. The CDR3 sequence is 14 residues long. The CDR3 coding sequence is TGTGCCAGCAGTCGGGACAGGGGGTTCAACGAGCAGTACTTC. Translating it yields CASSRDRGFNEQYF.

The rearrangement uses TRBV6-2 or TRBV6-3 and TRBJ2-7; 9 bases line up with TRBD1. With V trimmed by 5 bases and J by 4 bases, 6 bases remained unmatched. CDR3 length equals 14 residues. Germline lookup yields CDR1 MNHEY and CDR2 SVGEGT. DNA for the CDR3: TGTGCCAGCAGTCCGGGACAGGGCGTTTACGAGCAGTACTTC. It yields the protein CASSPGQGVYEQYF.

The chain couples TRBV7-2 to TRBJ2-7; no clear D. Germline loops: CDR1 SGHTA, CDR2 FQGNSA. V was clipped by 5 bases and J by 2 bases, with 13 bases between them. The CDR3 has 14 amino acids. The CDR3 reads CASSPTLGPYEQYF. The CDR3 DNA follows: TGTGCCAGCAGCCCCACCTTGGGCCCCTACGAGCAGTACTTC. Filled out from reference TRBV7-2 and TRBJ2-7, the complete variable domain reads GAGVSQSPSNKVTEKGKDVELRCDPISGHTALYWYRQSLGQGLEFLIYFQGNSAPDKSGLPSDRFSAERTGGSVSTLTIQRTQQEDSAVYLCASSPTLGPYEQYFGPGTRLTVT.

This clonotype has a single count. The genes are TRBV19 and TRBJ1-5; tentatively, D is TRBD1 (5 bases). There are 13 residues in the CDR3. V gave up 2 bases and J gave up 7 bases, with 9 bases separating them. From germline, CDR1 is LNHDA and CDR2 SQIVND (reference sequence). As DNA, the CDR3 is TGTGCCAGTAGTATACCGCAGGGACAGCCCCAGCATTTT. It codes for CASSIPQGQPQHF.

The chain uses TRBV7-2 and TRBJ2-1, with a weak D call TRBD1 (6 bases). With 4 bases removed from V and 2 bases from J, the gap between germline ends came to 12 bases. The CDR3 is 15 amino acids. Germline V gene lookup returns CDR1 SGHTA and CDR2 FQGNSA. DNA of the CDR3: TGTGCCAGCAGCTCCGAACAGGGTACCTACAATGAGCAGTTCTTC. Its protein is CASSSEQGTYNEQFF.

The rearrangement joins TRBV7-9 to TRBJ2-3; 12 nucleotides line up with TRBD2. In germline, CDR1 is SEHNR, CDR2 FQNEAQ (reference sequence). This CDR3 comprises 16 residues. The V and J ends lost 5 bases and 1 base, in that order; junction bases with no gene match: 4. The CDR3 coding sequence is TGTGCCAGCAGCCTGAGACTAGCGGGAGGCACAGATACGCAGTATTTT. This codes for CASSLRLAGGTDTQYF. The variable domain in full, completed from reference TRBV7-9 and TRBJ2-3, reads DTGVSQNPRHKITKRGQNVTFRCDPISEHNRLYWYRQTLGQGPEFLTYFQNEAQLEKSRLLSDRFSAERPKGSFSTLEIQRTEQGDSAMYLCASSLRLAGGTDTQYFGPGTRLTVL.

As DNA, the CDR3 is TGTGCCACCAGTGATCCCCGGGACAGGAGAACCTACAATGAGCAGTTCTTC. The encoded protein is CATSDPRDRRTYNEQFF. This sequence joins TRBV24-1 and TRBJ2-1; TRBD1 agrees at 8 bases. Germline loops: CDR1 KGHDR, CDR2 SFDVKD. Trimming removed 3 bases from V and 2 bases from J; junction bases left unmatched: 8. The CDR3 sequence is 17 residues long.